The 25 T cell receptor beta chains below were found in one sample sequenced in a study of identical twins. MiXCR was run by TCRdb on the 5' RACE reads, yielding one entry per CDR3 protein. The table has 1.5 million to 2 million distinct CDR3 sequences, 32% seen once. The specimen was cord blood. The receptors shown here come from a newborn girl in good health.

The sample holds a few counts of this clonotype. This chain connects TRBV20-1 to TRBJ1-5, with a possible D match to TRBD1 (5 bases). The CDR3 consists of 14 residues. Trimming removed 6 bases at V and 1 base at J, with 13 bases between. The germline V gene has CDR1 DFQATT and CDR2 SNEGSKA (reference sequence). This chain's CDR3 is CSAPRVGSNQPQHF. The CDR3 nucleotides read TGCAGTGCCCCCAGGGTAGGAAGCAATCAGCCCCAGCATTTT.

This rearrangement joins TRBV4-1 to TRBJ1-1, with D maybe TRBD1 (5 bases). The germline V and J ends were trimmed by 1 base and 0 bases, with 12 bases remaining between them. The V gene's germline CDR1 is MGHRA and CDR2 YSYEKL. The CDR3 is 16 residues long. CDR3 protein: CASSQGRGEMNTEAFF. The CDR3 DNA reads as TGCGCCAGCAGCCAAGGGCGGGGGGAGATGAACACTGAAGCTTTCTTT.

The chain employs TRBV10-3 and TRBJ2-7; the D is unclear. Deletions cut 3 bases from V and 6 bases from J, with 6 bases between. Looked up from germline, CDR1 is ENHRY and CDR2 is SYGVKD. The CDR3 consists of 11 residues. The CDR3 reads CAISDSSEQYF. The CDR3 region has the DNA TGTGCCATCAGTGATAGCTCCGAGCAGTACTTC.

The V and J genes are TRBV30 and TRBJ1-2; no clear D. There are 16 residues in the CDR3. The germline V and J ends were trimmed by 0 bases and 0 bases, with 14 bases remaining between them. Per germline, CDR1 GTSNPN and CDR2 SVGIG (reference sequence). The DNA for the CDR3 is TGTGCCTGGAGTGTACGAGTGCTGGGATCTAACTATGGCTACACCTTC. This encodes CAWSVRVLGSNYGYTF.

Written as DNA, the CDR3 is TGCAGTGCTAGAAGGCCCCCGGGGTCAGATACGCAGTATTTT. Amino acids: CSARRPPGSDTQYF. V gene TRBV20-1 combines with J gene TRBJ2-3; D might be TRBD2 (5 bases). Germline values: CDR1 DFQATT, CDR2 SNEGSKA (reference sequence). The CDR3 has 14 residues. V was clipped by 2 bases and J by 4 bases, with 13 bases between them.

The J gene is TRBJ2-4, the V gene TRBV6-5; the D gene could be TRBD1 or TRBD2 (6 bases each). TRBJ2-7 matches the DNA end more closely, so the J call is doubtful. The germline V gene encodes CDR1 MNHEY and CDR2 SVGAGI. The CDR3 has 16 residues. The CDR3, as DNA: TGTGCCAGCAAGAGGGGGGTAGCTTGGGAGAATAGCGAGCAGTACTTC. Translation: CASKRGVAWENSEQYF.

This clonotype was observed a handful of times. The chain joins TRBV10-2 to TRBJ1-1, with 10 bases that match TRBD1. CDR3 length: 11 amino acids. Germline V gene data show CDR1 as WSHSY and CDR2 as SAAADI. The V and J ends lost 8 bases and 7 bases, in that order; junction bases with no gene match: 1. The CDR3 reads CASGTGVEAFF. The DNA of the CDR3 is TGCGCCAGCGGGACAGGGGTTGAAGCTTTCTTT.

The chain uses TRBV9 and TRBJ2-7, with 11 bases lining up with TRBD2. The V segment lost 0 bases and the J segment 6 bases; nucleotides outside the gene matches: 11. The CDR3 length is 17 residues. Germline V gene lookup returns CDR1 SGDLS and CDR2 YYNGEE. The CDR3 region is CASSVARVAGGKSEQYF. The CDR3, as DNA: TGTGCCAGCAGCGTAGCTAGGGTAGCGGGAGGGAAGTCCGAGCAGTACTTC.

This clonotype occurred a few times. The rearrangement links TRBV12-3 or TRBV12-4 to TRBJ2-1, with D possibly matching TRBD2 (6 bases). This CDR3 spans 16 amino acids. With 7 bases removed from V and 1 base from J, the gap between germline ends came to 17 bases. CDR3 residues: CASMGPGTLSYNEQFF. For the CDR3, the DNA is TGTGCCAGCATGGGCCCGGGGACTTTGTCCTACAATGAGCAGTTCTTC.

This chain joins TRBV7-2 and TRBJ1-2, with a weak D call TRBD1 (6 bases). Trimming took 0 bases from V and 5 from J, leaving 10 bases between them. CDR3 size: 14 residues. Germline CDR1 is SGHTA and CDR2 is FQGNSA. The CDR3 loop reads CASSLASGEYGYTF. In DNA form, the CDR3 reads TGTGCCAGCAGCTTAGCTTCAGGGGAATATGGCTACACCTTC.

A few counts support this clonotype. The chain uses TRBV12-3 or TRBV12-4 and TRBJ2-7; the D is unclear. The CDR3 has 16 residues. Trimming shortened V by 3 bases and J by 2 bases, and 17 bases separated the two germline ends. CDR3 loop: CASSFSRVLITYEQYF. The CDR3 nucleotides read TGTGCCAGCAGTTTTTCCCGGGTCCTGATTACCTACGAGCAGTACTTC.

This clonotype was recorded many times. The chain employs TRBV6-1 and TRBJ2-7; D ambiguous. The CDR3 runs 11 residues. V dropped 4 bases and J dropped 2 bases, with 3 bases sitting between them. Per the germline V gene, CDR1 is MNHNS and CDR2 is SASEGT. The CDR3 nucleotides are TGTGCCAGCAGTGTCCCCTACGAGCAGTACTTC. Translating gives CASSVPYEQYF.

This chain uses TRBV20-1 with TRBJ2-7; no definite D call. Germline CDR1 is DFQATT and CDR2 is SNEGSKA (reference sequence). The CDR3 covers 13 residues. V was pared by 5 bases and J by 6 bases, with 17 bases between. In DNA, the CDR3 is TGCAGTGCTCAGTTCCCCCAGAACGGCGAGCAGTACTTC. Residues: CSAQFPQNGEQYF.

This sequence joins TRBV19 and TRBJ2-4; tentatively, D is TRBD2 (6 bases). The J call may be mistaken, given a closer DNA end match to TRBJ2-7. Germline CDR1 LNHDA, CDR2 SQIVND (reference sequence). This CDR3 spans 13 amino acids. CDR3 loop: CASSRGNGNEQYF. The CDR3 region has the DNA TGTGCCAGTAGCCGGGGGAACGGAAACGAGCAGTACTTC.

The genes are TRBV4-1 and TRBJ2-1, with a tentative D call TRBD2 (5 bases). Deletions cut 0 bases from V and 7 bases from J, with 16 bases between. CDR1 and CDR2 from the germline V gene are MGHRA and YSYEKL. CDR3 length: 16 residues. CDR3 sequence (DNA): TGCGCCAGCAGCCAAGACGGGCGGGTCGCTCGGAATGAGCAGTTCTTC. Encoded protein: CASSQDGRVARNEQFF.

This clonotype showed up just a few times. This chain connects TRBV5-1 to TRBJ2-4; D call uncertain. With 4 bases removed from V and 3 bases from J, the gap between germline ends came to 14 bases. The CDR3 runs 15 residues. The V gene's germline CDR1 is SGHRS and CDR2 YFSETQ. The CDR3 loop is CASSPAWADKNIQYF. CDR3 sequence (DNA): TGCGCCAGCAGCCCCGCTTGGGCGGACAAAAACATTCAGTACTTC. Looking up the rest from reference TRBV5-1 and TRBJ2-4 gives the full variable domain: KAGVTQTPRYLIKTRGQQVTLSCSPISGHRSVSWYQQTPGQGLQFLFEYFSETQRNKGNFPGRFSGRQFSNSRSEMNVSTLELGDSALYLCASSPAWADKNIQYFGAGTRLSVL.

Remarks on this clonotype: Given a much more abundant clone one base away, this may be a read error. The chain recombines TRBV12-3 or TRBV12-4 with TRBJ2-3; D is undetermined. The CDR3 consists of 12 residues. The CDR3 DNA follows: TGTGCCAGCACCGCCAGCACAGATACGGAGTATTTT. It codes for CASTASTDTEYF.

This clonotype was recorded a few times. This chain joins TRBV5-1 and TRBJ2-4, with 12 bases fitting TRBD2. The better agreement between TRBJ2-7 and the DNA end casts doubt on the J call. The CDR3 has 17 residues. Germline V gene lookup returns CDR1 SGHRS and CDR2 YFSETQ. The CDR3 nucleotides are TGCGCCAGCAGCTCTGGGCTAGCGGGGGGGCCCGGGTACGAGCAGTACTTC. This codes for CASSSGLAGGPGYEQYF.

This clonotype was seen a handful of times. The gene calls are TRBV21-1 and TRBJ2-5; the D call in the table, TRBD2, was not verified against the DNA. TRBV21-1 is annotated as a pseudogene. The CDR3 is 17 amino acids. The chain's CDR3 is CASSPAGGRVNQETQYF. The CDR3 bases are TGTGCCAGCAGCCCTGCGGGTGGGAGGGTAAACCAAGAGACCCAGTACTTC.

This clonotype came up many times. The chain's CDR3 is CASSRTSGAHTDTQYF. The DNA for the CDR3 is TGTGCCAGCTCACGAACTAGCGGGGCCCACACAGATACGCAGTATTTT. The chain carries TRBV18 and TRBJ2-3; 10 nucleotides line up with TRBD2. The CDR3 consists of 16 residues. CDR1 and CDR2 (germline): KGHSH, LQKENI. V gave up 4 bases and J gave up 2 bases; unmatched junction bases: 6.

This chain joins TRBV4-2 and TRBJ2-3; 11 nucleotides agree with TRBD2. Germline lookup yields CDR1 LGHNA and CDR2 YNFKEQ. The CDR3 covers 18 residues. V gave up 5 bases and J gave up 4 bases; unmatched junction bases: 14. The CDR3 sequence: CASSKPGLAGAGADTQYF. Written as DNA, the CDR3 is TGTGCCAGCAGCAAACCAGGACTAGCGGGCGCTGGAGCAGATACGCAGTATTTT.

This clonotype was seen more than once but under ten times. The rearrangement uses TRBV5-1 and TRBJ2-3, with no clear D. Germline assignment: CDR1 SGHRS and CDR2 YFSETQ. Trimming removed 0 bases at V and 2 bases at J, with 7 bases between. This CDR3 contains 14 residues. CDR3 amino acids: CASSLGQYTDTQYF. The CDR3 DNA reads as TGCGCCAGCAGCTTGGGTCAGTACACAGATACGCAGTATTTT.

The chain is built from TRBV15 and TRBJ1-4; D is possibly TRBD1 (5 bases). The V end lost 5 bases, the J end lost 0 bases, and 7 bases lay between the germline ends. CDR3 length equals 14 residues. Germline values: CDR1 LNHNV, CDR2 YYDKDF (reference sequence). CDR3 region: CATSPRATNEKLFF. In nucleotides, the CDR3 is TGTGCCACCAGCCCCAGGGCAACTAATGAAAAACTGTTTTTT. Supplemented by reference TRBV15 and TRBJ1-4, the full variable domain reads DAMVIQNPRYQVTQFGKPVTLSCSQTLNHNVMYWYQQKSSQAPKLLFHYYDKDFNNEADTPDNFQSRRPNTSFCFLDIRSPGLGDTAMYLCATSPRATNEKLFFGSGTQLSVL.

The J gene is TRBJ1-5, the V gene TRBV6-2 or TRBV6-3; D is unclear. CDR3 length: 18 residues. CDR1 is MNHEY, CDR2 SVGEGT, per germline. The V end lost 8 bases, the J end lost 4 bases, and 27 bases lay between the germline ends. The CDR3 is CASQTRTPAISLNQPQHF. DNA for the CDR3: TGTGCCAGCCAGACCAGGACCCCGGCAATTTCCCTAAATCAGCCCCAGCATTTT.

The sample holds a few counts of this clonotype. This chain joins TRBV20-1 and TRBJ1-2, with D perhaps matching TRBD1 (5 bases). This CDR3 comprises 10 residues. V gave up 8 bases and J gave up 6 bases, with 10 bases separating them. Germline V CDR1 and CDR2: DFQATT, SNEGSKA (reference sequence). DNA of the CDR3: TGCAGTCCAGGGCATCATGGCTACACCTTC. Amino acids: CSPGHHGYTF.